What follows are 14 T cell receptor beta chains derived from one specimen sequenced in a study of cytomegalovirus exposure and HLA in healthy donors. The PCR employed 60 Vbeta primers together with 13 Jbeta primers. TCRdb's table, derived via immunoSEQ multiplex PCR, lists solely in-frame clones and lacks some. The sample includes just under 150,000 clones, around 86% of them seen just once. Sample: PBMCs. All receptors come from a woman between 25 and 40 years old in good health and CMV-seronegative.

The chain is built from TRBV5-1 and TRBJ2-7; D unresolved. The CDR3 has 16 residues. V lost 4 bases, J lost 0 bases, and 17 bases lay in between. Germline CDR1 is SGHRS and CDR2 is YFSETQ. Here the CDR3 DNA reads TGCGCCAGCAGCCCCCCCCTCACAGCAAGCTCCTACGAGCAGTACTTC. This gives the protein CASSPPLTASSYEQYF.

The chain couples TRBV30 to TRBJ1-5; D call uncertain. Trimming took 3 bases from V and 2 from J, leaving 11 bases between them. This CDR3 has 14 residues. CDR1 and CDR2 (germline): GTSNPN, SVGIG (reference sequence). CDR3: CAWSGNSGNQPQHF. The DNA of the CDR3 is TGTGCCTGGAGCGGAAACAGTGGCAATCAGCCCCAGCATTTT. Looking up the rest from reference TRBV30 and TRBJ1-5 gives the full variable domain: SQTIHQWPATLVQPVGSPLSLECTVEGTSNPNLYWYRQAAGRGLQLLFYSVGIGQISSEVPQNLSASRPQDRQFILSSKKLLLSDSGFYLCAWSGNSGNQPQHFGDGTRLSIL.

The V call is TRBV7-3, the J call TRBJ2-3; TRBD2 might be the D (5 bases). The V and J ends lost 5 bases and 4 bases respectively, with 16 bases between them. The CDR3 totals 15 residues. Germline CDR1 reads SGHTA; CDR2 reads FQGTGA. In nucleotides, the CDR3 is TGTGCCAGCAGCAAGCTAGGGAGTGAAGCAGATACGCAGTATTTT. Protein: CASSKLGSEADTQYF.

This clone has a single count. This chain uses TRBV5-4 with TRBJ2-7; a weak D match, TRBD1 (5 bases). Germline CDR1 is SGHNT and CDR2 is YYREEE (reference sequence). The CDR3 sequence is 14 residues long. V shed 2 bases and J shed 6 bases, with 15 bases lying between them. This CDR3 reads CASSFRVGASEQYF. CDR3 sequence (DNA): TGTGCCAGCAGCTTCAGGGTTGGCGCGTCCGAGCAGTACTTC.

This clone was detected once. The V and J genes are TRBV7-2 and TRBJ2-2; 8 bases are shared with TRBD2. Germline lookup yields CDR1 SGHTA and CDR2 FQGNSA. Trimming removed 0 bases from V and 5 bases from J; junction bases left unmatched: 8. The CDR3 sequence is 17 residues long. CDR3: CASSLARTSQDTGELFF. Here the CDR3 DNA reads TGTGCCAGCAGCTTAGCAAGGACTAGCCAGGATACCGGGGAGCTGTTTTTT.

CDR3 bases: TGTGCCAGTAGCACCGGGACAAGAAGTTCACCCCTCCACTTT. Residues: CASSTGTRSSPLHF. V is TRBV19 and J is TRBJ1-6, with D possibly being TRBD1 (6 bases). Trimming removed 6 bases at V and 9 bases at J, with 15 bases between. This CDR3 has 14 residues. CDR1 and CDR2 from the germline V gene are LNHDA and SQIVND (reference sequence).

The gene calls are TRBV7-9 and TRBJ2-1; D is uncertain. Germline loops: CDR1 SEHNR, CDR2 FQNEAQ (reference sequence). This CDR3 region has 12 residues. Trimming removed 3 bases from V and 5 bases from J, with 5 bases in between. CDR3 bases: TGTGCCAGCAGCTTTGTAAACAATGAGCAGTTCTTC. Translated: CASSFVNNEQFF.

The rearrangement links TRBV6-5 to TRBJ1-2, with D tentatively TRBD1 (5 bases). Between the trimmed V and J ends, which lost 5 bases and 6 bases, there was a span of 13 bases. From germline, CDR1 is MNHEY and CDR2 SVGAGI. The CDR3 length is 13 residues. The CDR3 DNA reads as TGTGCCAGCAGTCCAGGGTGGGTCGATGGCTACACCTTC. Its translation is CASSPGWVDGYTF.

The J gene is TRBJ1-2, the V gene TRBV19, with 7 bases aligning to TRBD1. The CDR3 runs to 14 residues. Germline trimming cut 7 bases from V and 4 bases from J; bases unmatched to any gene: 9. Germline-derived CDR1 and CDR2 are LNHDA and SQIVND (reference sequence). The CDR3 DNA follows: TGTGCCAGTACCCCGGGACAGCGATTCTATGGCTACACCTTC. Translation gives CASTPGQRFYGYTF.

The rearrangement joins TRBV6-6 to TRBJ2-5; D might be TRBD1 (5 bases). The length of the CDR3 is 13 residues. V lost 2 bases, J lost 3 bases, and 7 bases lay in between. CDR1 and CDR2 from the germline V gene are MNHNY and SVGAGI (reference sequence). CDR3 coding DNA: TGTGCCAGCAGTTACGGCAGGGAAGAGACCCAGTACTTC. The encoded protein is CASSYGREETQYF.

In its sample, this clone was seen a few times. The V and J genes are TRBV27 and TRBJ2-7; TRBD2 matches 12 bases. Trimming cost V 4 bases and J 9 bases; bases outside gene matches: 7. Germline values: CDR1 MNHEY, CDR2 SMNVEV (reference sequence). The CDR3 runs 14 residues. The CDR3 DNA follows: TGTGCCAGCAGTTCTAGACTAGCGGGAGACTTGCAGTACTTC. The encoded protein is CASSSRLAGDLQYF.

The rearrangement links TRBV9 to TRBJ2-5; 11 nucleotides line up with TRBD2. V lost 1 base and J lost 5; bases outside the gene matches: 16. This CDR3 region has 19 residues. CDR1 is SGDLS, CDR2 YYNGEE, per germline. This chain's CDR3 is CASSVTGWASGRTGETQYF. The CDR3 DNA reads TGTGCCAGCAGCGTAACCGGCTGGGCTAGCGGGAGGACGGGGGAGACCCAGTACTTC.

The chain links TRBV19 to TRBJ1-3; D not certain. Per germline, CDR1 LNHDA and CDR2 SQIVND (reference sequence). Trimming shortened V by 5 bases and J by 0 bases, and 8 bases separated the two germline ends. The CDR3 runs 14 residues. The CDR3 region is CASSDRLSGNTIYF. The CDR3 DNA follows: TGTGCCAGTAGTGATCGACTCTCTGGAAACACCATATATTTT.

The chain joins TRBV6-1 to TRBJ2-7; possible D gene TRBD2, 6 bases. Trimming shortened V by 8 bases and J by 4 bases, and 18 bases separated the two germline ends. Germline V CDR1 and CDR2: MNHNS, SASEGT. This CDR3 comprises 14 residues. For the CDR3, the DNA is TGTGCCAGCCGCCCCGGGACTGGGCTTTACGAGCAGTACTTC. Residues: CASRPGTGLYEQYF.